This is a list of T cell receptor beta chains from one sample in a study of T cells in Graves' hyperthyroidism and ophthalmopathy. TCRdb called the multiplex PCR reads again in MiXCR, with one record for every CDR3 protein. The sample holds fewer than 450,000 distinct CDR3 sequences, 12% to 15% seen once. Specimen: blood. All receptors come from a woman aged 60-70 years with Graves' ophthalmopathy. Each CDR3 is given with its conserved first and last residue. A D gene is named only where the DNA matches it firmly. A row's size may be missing; if present it is once, few, many or a size class.

TRBJ1-3,few,TRBV6-5,.,CASSLVGGISGNTIYF,TGTGCCAGCAGTTTAGTGGGGGGGATCTCTGGAAACACCATATATTTT
TRBJ2-3,few,TRBV5-6,.,CASSLSPGVYTQYF,TGTGCCAGCAGCTTGAGCCCCGGAGTTTATACGCAGTATTTT
TRBJ2-1,few,TRBV29-1,.,CSALTTNKNEQFF,TGCAGCGCCCTGACGACTAATAAAAATGAGCAGTTCTTC
TRBJ2-2,many,TRBV7-3,TRBD1,CASSPGTGANTGELFF,TGTGCCAGCAGCCCGGGGACAGGGGCGAACACCGGGGAGCTGTTTTTT
TRBJ1-5,few,TRBV30,TRBD1,CAWRKPGQRNQPQHF,TGTGCCTGGAGAAAACCGGGACAGCGGAATCAGCCCCAGCATTTT
TRBJ2-2,few,TRBV28,.,CASSLKAGGELFF,TGTGCCAGCAGTTTGAAGGCCGGCGGGGAGCTGTTTTTT
TRBJ1-2,many,TRBV11-2,.,CATKDSAGGYGYTF,TGTGCCACCAAAGACTCAGCCGGAGGCTATGGCTACACCTTC
TRBJ1-2,.,TRBV27,TRBD1,CASSPLDRGTYGYTF,TGTGCCAGCAGTCCCCTGGACAGGGGGACCTATGGCTACACCTTC
TRBJ2-1,many,TRBV11-3,.,CASSLRQGSSYNEQFF,TGTGCCAGCAGCTTAAGGCAGGGGAGCTCCTACAATGAGCAGTTCTTC
TRBJ2-1,many,TRBV28,TRBD1,CASSLSGTARYEQFF,TGTGCCAGCAGTTTATCCGGGACAGCTAGGTATGAGCAGTTCTTC
TRBJ1-1,many,TRBV30,TRBD1,CAWSGDREEAFF,TGTGCCTGGAGTGGTGACAGGGAAGAGGCTTTCTTT
TRBJ2-1,many,TRBV29-1,.,CSVASVHNEQFF,TGCAGCGTTGCAAGCGTTCACAATGAGCAGTTCTTC
TRBJ2-7,.,TRBV6-5,.,CASSYGQAYNEQYF,TGTGCCAGCAGTTACGGGCAGGCCTACAATGAGCAGTACTTC
TRBJ2-3,.,TRBV19,.,CASSTPMAGRTDTQYF,TGTGCCAGTAGTACCCCCATGGCGGGAAGGACAGATACGCAGTATTTT
TRBJ1-5,few,TRBV30,.,CAWSPTNQPQHF,TGTGCCTGGAGCCCGACCAATCAGCCCCAGCATTTT
TRBJ1-1,.,TRBV5-5,.,CASSFKEGTEAFF,TGTGCCAGCAGCTTTAAGGAGGGCACTGAAGCTTTCTTT
TRBJ2-3,.,TRBV14,.,CASSQDVGFGTDTQYF,TGTGCCAGCAGCCAAGATGTCGGGTTCGGCACAGATACGCAGTATTTT
TRBJ1-2,many,TRBV7-9,TRBD1,CASSLDQGGGYGYTF,TGTGCCAGCAGCTTAGACCAGGGGGGAGGATATGGCTACACCTTC
TRBJ2-3,many,TRBV20-1,.,CSAGAWRPASLSTDTQYF,TGCAGTGCTGGGGCCTGGCGTCCCGCCTCCCTTAGCACAGATACGCAGTATTTT
TRBJ2-3,many,TRBV28,.,CASRDFSGSTDTQYF,TGTGCCAGCAGAGACTTCAGCGGGAGCACAGATACGCAGTATTTT
TRBJ1-4,.,TRBV11-2,TRBD1,CASSKLLQGAQWEKLFF,TGTGCCAGCAGCAAACTATTGCAGGGGGCCCAATGGGAAAAACTGTTTTTT
TRBJ2-7,.,TRBV11-2,.,CASSPGLDYEQYF,TGTGCCAGCAGCCCGGGACTGGACTACGAGCAGTACTTC
TRBJ2-7,many,TRBV5-1,TRBD2,CASSPSGRVPYEQYF,TGCGCCAGCAGCCCTAGCGGGAGGGTTCCCTACGAGCAGTACTTC
TRBJ1-2,many,TRBV6-6,TRBD1,CASSYPTGQGRAGYTF,TGTGCCAGCAGTTACCCCACCGGACAGGGGAGGGCTGGCTACACCTTC
TRBJ2-5,.,TRBV5-8,.,CASSFSSAGGETQYF,TGTGCCAGCAGCTTCTCGTCGGCCGGGGGAGAGACCCAGTACTTC
TRBJ1-1,few,TRBV12-5,.,CASGKLQNTEAFF,TGTGCTAGTGGTAAACTCCAGAACACTGAAGCTTTCTTT
TRBJ2-7,many,TRBV6-2/TRBV6-3,.,CASSYSEGPNEQYF,TGTGCCAGCAGTTACTCTGAGGGGCCCAACGAGCAGTACTTC
TRBJ1-1,.,TRBV15,.,CATSRGRGYNTEAFF,TGTGCCACCAGCAGAGGTAGGGGGTATAACACTGAAGCTTTCTTT
TRBJ2-3,many,TRBV3-1,TRBD2,CASSQEGLAGGGTDTQYF,TGTGCCAGCAGCCAAGAGGGACTAGCGGGAGGAGGCACAGATACGCAGTATTTT
TRBJ2-7,many,TRBV6-1,TRBD2,CASSSGREASEQYF,TGTGCCAGCAGTTCCGGGCGGGAGGCCTCCGAGCAGTACTTC
TRBJ1-1,many,TRBV28,.,CASSLGLLNRAFF,TGTGCCAGCAGTTTAGGCCTGCTCAACCGAGCTTTCTTT
TRBJ2-7,.,TRBV9,.,CASSVGTYAYEQYF,TGTGCCAGCAGCGTAGGAACTTACGCCTACGAGCAGTACTTC
TRBJ2-7,many,TRBV27,.,CATKDSSLGEQYF,TGTGCCACCAAGGACAGTAGTCTCGGAGAGCAGTACTTC
TRBJ1-5,many,TRBV28,TRBD1,CASSETGQNQPQHF,TGTGCCAGCAGCGAGACAGGGCAGAATCAGCCCCAGCATTTT
TRBJ1-1,.,TRBV4-1,.,CASSQDRGETEAFF,TGCGCCAGCAGCCAAGACAGGGGTGAGACTGAAGCTTTCTTT
TRBJ1-5,.,TRBV5-6,.,CASSRKDSNQPQHF,TGTGCCAGCAGCCGGAAGGATAGCAATCAGCCCCAGCATTTT
TRBJ2-7,few,TRBV6-1,TRBD2,CASSETSGRDEQYF,TGTGCCAGCAGTGAAACTAGCGGGAGGGACGAGCAGTACTTC
TRBJ2-7,many,TRBV20-1,.,CSARDPAEGRLPYEQYF,TGCAGTGCTAGAGATCCCGCCGAGGGTCGTTTACCCTACGAGCAGTACTTC
TRBJ2-3,many,TRBV28,.,CASTSGADTQYF,TGTGCCAGTACTTCCGGCGCAGATACGCAGTATTTT
TRBJ2-2,once,TRBV3-1,TRBD2,CASSQGTSGRTGELFF,TGTGCCAGCAGCCAAGGGACTAGCGGGAGGACGGGGGAGCTGTTTTTT
TRBJ1-1,many,TRBV30,.,CACPSRMNTEAFF,TGTGCCTGCCCCAGCCGAATGAACACTGAAGCTTTCTTT
TRBJ2-7,many,TRBV5-1,TRBD2,CASSLATSGKGGSYEQYF,TGCGCCAGCAGCTTGGCCACTAGCGGCAAAGGAGGTTCCTACGAGCAGTACTTC
TRBJ2-1,many,TRBV30,TRBD2,CAWSVRLAVTNEQFF,TGTGCCTGGAGTGTACGCCTAGCGGTAACCAATGAGCAGTTCTTC
TRBJ2-7,few,TRBV20-1,.,CSATRGFEQYF,TGCAGTGCAACTAGGGGTTTTGAGCAGTACTTC
TRBJ2-5,few,TRBV9,TRBD2,CASSVEGGTPGQETQYF,TGTGCCAGCAGCGTCGAGGGAGGGACTCCCGGTCAAGAGACCCAGTACTTC
TRBJ1-1,many,TRBV2,.,CASSPPGGRNTEAFF,TGTGCCAGCAGCCCCCCCGGAGGAAGGAACACTGAAGCTTTCTTT
TRBJ2-3,few,TRBV6-2/TRBV6-3,.,CASSYSTSRRGDTQYF,TGTGCCAGCAGTTACTCGACCTCTCGTCGGGGGGATACGCAGTATTTT